Listed here are 26 T cell receptor beta chains from one sample, sequenced in a study of blood T cell repertoires in COVID-19 (dated by TCRdb to the early 2020s). Library method: the immunoSEQ multiplex PCR assay. Held by TCRdb, this immuneACCESS table contains in-frame sequences only and omits some clones. Under half of the omission traces to an unresolved V gene where checked; the cause of the rest is unknown. The sample yields 100,000 to 120,000 clones; roughly nine tenths were counted once. The ten largest make up about 5% of the sample. Source material: peripheral blood. These receptor sequences come from a human donor in a cohort sampled during active COVID-19.

J is TRBJ2-2 and V is TRBV4-3, with TRBD2 identical over 11 bases. CDR3 length equals 16 residues. Germline assignment: CDR1 LGHNA and CDR2 YSLEER. V lost 4 bases to trimming and J lost 4 bases; unmatched junction nucleotides: 5. CDR3 protein: CASSLAGGPVTGELFF. CDR3 coding DNA: TGCGCCAGCAGCCTAGCGGGAGGGCCCGTCACCGGGGAGCTGTTTTTT.

V is TRBV6-5 and J is TRBJ2-7, with 8 positions matching TRBD2. The CDR3 covers 15 residues. The germline gives CDR1 MNHEY, CDR2 SVGAGI. The J segment lost 6 bases and the V segment lost 0 bases, leaving 7 bases of the junction unmatched. Written as DNA, the CDR3 is TGTGCCAGCAGTTACTCTCCTAGCGCGGGGGGCGAGCAGTACTTC. It translates to CASSYSPSAGGEQYF.

The chain carries TRBV10-3 and TRBJ2-2; D might be TRBD2 (7 bases). This CDR3 spans 16 amino acids. CDR1 is ENHRY and CDR2 is SYGVKD in the germline V gene. V lost 2 bases to trimming and J lost 4 bases, with 14 bases between them. CDR3 in amino acids: CAISERGGRGTGELFF. The CDR3 DNA reads as TGTGCCATCAGTGAGAGGGGGGGAAGGGGCACCGGGGAGCTGTTTTTT.

V usage is TRBV6-1 and J usage is TRBJ1-6; D gene unclear. Trimming cost V 2 bases and J 5 bases, with 10 bases left between them. Per the germline V gene, CDR1 is MNHNS and CDR2 is SASEGT. This CDR3 is 15 amino acids long. In DNA, the CDR3 is TGTGCCAGCAGTGAATATTCTATACATAATTCACCCCTCCACTTT. This codes for CASSEYSIHNSPLHF.

The chain couples TRBV5-1 to TRBJ2-3; D perhaps matches TRBD2 (5 bases). Germline CDR1 and CDR2: SGHRS and YFSETQ. Trimming stripped 1 base from V and 3 bases from J, with 18 bases between. There are 17 residues in the CDR3. CDR3 coding DNA: TGCGCCAGCAGCTTGTTCGGGTCGGGCGGCGGGACAGATACGCAGTATTTT. This codes for CASSLFGSGGGTDTQYF.

The V gene is TRBV6-2 or TRBV6-3, the J gene TRBJ1-1; 7 bases agree with TRBD1. The CDR3 totals 15 residues. Germline lookup yields CDR1 MNHEY and CDR2 SVGEGT. The V segment lost 5 bases and the J segment 3 bases; nucleotides outside the gene matches: 9. The CDR3 protein is CASSRPGGQYTEAFF. CDR3 bases: TGTGCCAGCAGTCGACCAGGGGGACAGTACACTGAAGCTTTCTTT.

V gene TRBV4-2 combines with J gene TRBJ2-3, with TRBD2 matching 9 bases. Germline V gene lookup returns CDR1 LGHNA and CDR2 YNFKEQ. V was clipped by 1 base and J by 6 bases; unmatched bases: 5. The CDR3 is 15 amino acids. For the CDR3, the DNA is TGTGCCAGCAGCCAAGTGACTAGCGGAGGGGATACGCAGTATTTT. Translating it yields CASSQVTSGGDTQYF.

V is TRBV7-9 and J is TRBJ1-1; tentatively, D is TRBD1 (6 bases). Germline-derived CDR1 and CDR2 are SEHNR and FQNEAQ (reference sequence). The CDR3 extends over 15 amino acids. The V and J ends lost 5 bases and 1 base respectively, with 14 bases between them. The CDR3 sequence is CASSHTGSGNTEAFF. CDR3 nucleotides: TGTGCCAGCAGCCATACAGGGTCTGGGAACACTGAAGCTTTCTTT.

This rearrangement joins TRBV24-1 to TRBJ2-3; 7 bases fit TRBD1. Trimming removed 7 bases from V and 1 base from J; junction bases left unmatched: 7. CDR3 size: 15 residues. Germline CDR1 KGHDR, CDR2 SFDVKD. CDR3 in amino acids: CATSSGTGGTDTQYF. The CDR3, as DNA: TGTGCCACCAGCTCGGGTACAGGGGGCACAGATACGCAGTATTTT.

V gene TRBV5-4 combines with J gene TRBJ2-1; tentative D call: TRBD2 (6 bases). Trimming removed 2 bases at V and 7 bases at J, with 16 bases between. Germline CDR1 and CDR2: SGHNT and YYREEE (reference sequence). The CDR3 has 15 residues. The CDR3 DNA reads TGTGCCAGCAGCTTCCCGGAGGGCCTAGGGAATGAGCAGTTCTTC. This sequence encodes CASSFPEGLGNEQFF.

The chain is built from TRBV19 and TRBJ1-2, with 7 bases fitting TRBD1. Trimming cost V 6 bases and J 2 bases; bases outside gene matches: 9. Per the germline V gene, CDR1 is LNHDA and CDR2 is SQIVND (reference sequence). The CDR3 runs 15 residues. The chain's CDR3 is CASSLDSGGNYGYTF. CDR3 coding DNA: TGTGCCAGTAGCCTTGATTCAGGGGGGAACTATGGCTACACCTTC.

The rearrangement uses TRBV5-4 and TRBJ2-1; 9 bases line up with TRBD1. This CDR3 comprises 15 residues. V lost 3 bases and J lost 3; bases outside the gene matches: 4. The germline CDR1 and CDR2 sequences are SGHNT and YYREEE (reference sequence). This CDR3 reads CASSSPGQGYNEQFF. The CDR3 DNA sequence: TGTGCCAGCAGCTCCCCGGGACAGGGCTACAATGAGCAGTTCTTC.

This chain connects TRBV12-3 or TRBV12-4 to TRBJ2-1; 7 bases are shared with TRBD2. This CDR3 comprises 12 residues. V trimming: 6 bases; J trimming: 8 bases; junction bases outside the gene matches: 4. CDR3 amino acids: CASRVRGDEQFF. The CDR3, as DNA: TGTGCCAGCAGGGTACGGGGGGATGAGCAGTTCTTC.

For the CDR3, the DNA is TGTGCCAGCAGTCCCAGACAGGGGCCCTCCTACGAGCAGTACTTC. Translating gives CASSPRQGPSYEQYF. The rearrangement joins TRBV5-4 to TRBJ2-7, with 8 bases fitting TRBD1. The V segment lost 5 bases and the J segment 0 bases; nucleotides outside the gene matches: 7. Per the germline V gene, CDR1 is SGHNT and CDR2 is YYREEE (reference sequence). The length of the CDR3 is 15 residues.

The J gene is TRBJ1-5, the V gene TRBV2, with D maybe TRBD1 (6 bases). Germline lookup yields CDR1 SNHLY and CDR2 FYNNEI. The CDR3 length is 13 residues. The germline V and J ends were trimmed by 10 bases and 7 bases, with 17 bases remaining between them. The CDR3 here is CATGPQGIQPQHF. The DNA of the CDR3 is TGTGCCACTGGCCCCCAGGGGATACAGCCCCAGCATTTT.

The CDR3 here is CASSYSHTGAGNTIYF. CDR3 nucleotides: TGTGCCAGCAGTTACTCCCATACAGGGGCTGGAAACACCATATATTTT. This sequence joins TRBV6-5 and TRBJ1-3; 7 bases agree with TRBD1. The CDR3 is 16 amino acids. In germline, CDR1 is MNHEY, CDR2 SVGAGI. Unmatched junction bases numbered 4, after V lost 0 bases and J lost 2 bases.

This chain uses TRBV2 with TRBJ1-1; TRBD1 might be the D (5 bases). V dropped 6 bases and J dropped 8 bases, with 13 bases sitting between them. Germline CDR1 reads SNHLY; CDR2 reads FYNNEI. CDR3 length: 12 residues. The CDR3 reads CASRGGTAEAFF. The CDR3 DNA follows: TGTGCCAGCAGGGGGGGGACGGCCGAAGCTTTCTTT.

The genes are TRBV29-1 and TRBJ2-3; 9 nucleotides align to TRBD1. The CDR3 covers 13 residues. Germline trimming cut 7 bases from V and 4 bases from J; bases unmatched to any gene: 6. Germline CDR1 is SQVTM and CDR2 is ANQGSEA. CDR3 coding DNA: TGCAGCGCCGACAGGGGGATATCAGATACGCAGTATTTT. Amino acids: CSADRGISDTQYF.

This clone turned up a few times. The V and J genes are TRBV28 and TRBJ1-5; no reliable D call. V lost 6 bases and J 6 bases, leaving 18 bases between the germline ends. The germline V gene encodes CDR1 MDHEN and CDR2 SYDVKM. The CDR3 runs to 15 residues. CDR3 in DNA: TGTGCCAGCAGAATAGGCGGGGAAGTAATTCAGCCCCAGCATTTT. Its translation: CASRIGGEVIQPQHF.

This chain's CDR3 is CASSIQGSYGYTF. The CDR3 DNA reads TGTGCCAGTAGTATACAGGGATCCTATGGCTACACCTTC. V usage is TRBV19 and J usage is TRBJ1-2, with TRBD1 as a possible D gene (5 bases). The CDR3 sequence is 13 residues long. Germline lookup yields CDR1 LNHDA and CDR2 SQIVND (reference sequence). Trimming removed 2 bases from V and 4 bases from J, with 8 bases in between.

The chain recombines TRBV5-1 with TRBJ2-1; D is perhaps TRBD2 (6 bases). V gave up 2 bases and J gave up 2 bases, with 17 bases separating them. There are 17 residues in the CDR3. Looked up from germline, CDR1 is SGHRS and CDR2 is YFSETQ. The CDR3 sequence is CASSFRGGTVPYNEQFF. The CDR3 DNA is TGCGCCAGCAGCTTTAGGGGCGGGACCGTCCCCTACAATGAGCAGTTCTTC.

This chain links TRBV5-1 with TRBJ2-2; a weak D match, TRBD2 (5 bases). Per the germline V gene, CDR1 is SGHRS and CDR2 is YFSETQ. Trimming removed 0 bases at V and 6 bases at J, with 6 bases between. The CDR3 is 13 residues long. The CDR3 region is CASSLGGSGELFF. The CDR3, as DNA: TGCGCCAGCAGCTTGGGAGGGTCCGGGGAGCTGTTTTTT.

V usage is TRBV6-5 and J usage is TRBJ1-2; no clear D gene. The CDR3 has 13 residues. Germline V gives CDR1 MNHEY, CDR2 SVGAGI. Trimming left V 1 base short and J 7 bases short, with 10 bases between. CDR3 amino acids: CASSYFSHLGYTF. Written as DNA, the CDR3 is TGTGCCAGCAGTTACTTTAGCCATCTTGGCTACACCTTC.

J is TRBJ1-3 and V is TRBV28; 7 nucleotides align to TRBD1. This CDR3 has 16 amino acids. The V segment lost 7 bases and the J segment 0 bases; nucleotides outside the gene matches: 9. In germline, CDR1 is MDHEN, CDR2 SYDVKM. The CDR3, as DNA: TGTGCCAGCATCGATTGGACAGGACCCTCTGGAAACACCATATATTTT. It yields the protein CASIDWTGPSGNTIYF.

The V and J genes are TRBV5-4 and TRBJ2-3; tentatively, D is TRBD2 (5 bases). The V end was cut by 5 bases, the J end by 0 bases, with 13 bases between. The CDR3 sequence is 15 residues long. Germline CDR1 is SGHNT and CDR2 is YYREEE (reference sequence). The CDR3: CASREGVGSTDTQYF. In DNA, the CDR3 is TGTGCCAGCAGAGAGGGTGTGGGGAGCACAGATACGCAGTATTTT. The full variable domain, in which reference TRBV5-4 and TRBJ2-3 provide the parts outside the CDR3, is ETGVTQSPTHLIKTRGQQVTLRCSSQSGHNTVSWYQQALGQGPQFIFQYYREEENGRGNFPPRFSGLQFPNYSSELNVNALELDDSALYLCASREGVGSTDTQYFGPGTRLTVL.

This chain links TRBV4-2 with TRBJ1-3; D is undetermined. The CDR3 runs 16 residues. Per the germline V gene, CDR1 is LGHNA and CDR2 is YNFKEQ. Trimming stripped 3 bases from V and 0 bases from J, with 12 bases between. CDR3 protein: CASSQGPLDSGNTIYF. The CDR3 region has the DNA TGTGCCAGCAGCCAGGGTCCGCTAGACTCTGGAAACACCATATATTTT.